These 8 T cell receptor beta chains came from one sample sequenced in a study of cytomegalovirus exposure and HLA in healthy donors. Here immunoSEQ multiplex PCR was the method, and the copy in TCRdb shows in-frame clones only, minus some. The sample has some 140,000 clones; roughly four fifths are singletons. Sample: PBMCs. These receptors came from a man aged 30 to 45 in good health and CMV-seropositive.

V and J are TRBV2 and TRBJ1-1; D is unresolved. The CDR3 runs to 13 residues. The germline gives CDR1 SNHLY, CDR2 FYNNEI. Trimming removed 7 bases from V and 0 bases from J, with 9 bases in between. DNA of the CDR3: TGTGCCAGCACAGAAAACATGAACACTGAAGCTTTCTTT. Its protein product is CASTENMNTEAFF.

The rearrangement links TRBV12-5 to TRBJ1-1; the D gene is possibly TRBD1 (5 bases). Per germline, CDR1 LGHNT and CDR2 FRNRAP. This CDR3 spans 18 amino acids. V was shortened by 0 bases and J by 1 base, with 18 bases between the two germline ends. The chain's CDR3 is CASGLVGRGVTKNTEAFF. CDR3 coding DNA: TGTGCTAGTGGTTTGGTCGGGAGGGGAGTGACGAAGAACACTGAAGCTTTCTTT.

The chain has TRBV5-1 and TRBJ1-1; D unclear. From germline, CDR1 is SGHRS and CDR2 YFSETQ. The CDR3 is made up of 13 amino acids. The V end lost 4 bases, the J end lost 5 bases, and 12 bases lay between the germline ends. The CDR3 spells CASSPVGATEAFF. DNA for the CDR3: TGCGCCAGCAGCCCTGTGGGAGCGACTGAAGCTTTCTTT. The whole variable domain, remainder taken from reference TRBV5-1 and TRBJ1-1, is KAGVTQTPRYLIKTRGQQVTLSCSPISGHRSVSWYQQTPGQGLQFLFEYFSETQRNKGNFPGRFSGRQFSNSRSEMNVSTLELGDSALYLCASSPVGATEAFFGQGTRLTVV.

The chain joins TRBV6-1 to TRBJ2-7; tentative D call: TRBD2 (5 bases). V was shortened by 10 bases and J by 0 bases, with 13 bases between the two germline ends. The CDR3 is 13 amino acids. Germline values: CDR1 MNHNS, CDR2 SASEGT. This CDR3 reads CATRGSSSYEQYF. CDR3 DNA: TGTGCCACCCGGGGATCCAGCTCCTACGAGCAGTACTTC.

Here the CDR3 DNA reads TGTGCCAGCAGCCTCCGGACTAGCAGTAACACAGATACGCAGTATTTT. Residues: CASSLRTSSNTDTQYF. The rearrangement links TRBV11-3 to TRBJ2-3; 8 positions match TRBD2. The trim removed 5 bases at V and 2 bases at J, leaving 9 bases unmatched. Germline CDR1 reads SGHNT; CDR2 reads YENEEA. The CDR3 is made up of 16 amino acids.

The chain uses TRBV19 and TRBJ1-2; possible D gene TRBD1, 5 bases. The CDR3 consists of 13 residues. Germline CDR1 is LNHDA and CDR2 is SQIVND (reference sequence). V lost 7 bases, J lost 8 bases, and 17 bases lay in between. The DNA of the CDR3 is TGTGCCAGTACGTGGACAAATGATGAAGGCTACACCTTC. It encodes CASTWTNDEGYTF.

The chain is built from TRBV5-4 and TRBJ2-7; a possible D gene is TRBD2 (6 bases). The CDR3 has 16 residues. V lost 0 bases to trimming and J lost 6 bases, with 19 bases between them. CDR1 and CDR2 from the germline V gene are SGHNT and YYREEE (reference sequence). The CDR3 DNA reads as TGTGCCAGCAGCTTGGTTTCAGGCGGGGCCCACCGCGAGCAGTACTTC. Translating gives CASSLVSGGAHREQYF.

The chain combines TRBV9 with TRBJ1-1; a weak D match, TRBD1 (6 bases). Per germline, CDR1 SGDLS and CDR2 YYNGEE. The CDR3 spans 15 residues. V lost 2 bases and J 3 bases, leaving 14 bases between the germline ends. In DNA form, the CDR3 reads TGTGCCAGCAGCGTGAGCCCTGAGGGGGACACTGAAGCTTTCTTT. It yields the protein CASSVSPEGDTEAFF. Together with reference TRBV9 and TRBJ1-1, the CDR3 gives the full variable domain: DSGVTQTPKHLITATGQRVTLRCSPRSGDLSVYWYQQSLDQGLQFLIQYYNGEERAKGNILERFSAQQFPDLHSELNLSSLELGDSALYFCASSVSPEGDTEAFFGQGTRLTVV.